These 4 T cell receptor beta chains originate from one sample sequenced in a study of blood T cell repertoires in COVID-19. Only in-frame clones appear in the TCRdb table, and some are missing; sequencing was by immunoSEQ multiplex PCR. The table includes 90,000 to 120,000 clones, 55% to 75% detected once. Material: peripheral blood. The receptors were sampled from a woman aged 40-49 years with acute or convalescent COVID-19.

CDR3 coding DNA: TGTGCCAGCACTCGCGGACACCTTGGGAGCACAGATACGCAGTATTTT. Translated: CASTRGHLGSTDTQYF. The gene calls are TRBV2 and TRBJ2-3; D perhaps matches TRBD1 (5 bases). V was shortened by 7 bases and J by 0 bases, with 17 bases between the two germline ends. This CDR3 is built from 16 residues. Germline CDR1 and CDR2: SNHLY and FYNNEI.

The gene calls are TRBV4-1 and TRBJ1-3; 9 bases are a match to TRBD1. V shed 0 bases and J 3 bases; nucleotides not matched to a gene: 6. CDR1 and CDR2 (germline): MGHRA, YSYEKL. The CDR3 has 17 residues. CDR3 in amino acids: CASSQDMGTGFGNTIYF. CDR3 DNA: TGCGCCAGCAGCCAAGATATGGGGACAGGGTTTGGAAACACCATATATTTT.

This clone appeared a single time. This chain joins TRBV28 and TRBJ1-2; a weak D match, TRBD1 (6 bases). V dropped 0 bases and J dropped 5 bases, with 13 bases sitting between them. Germline CDR1 and CDR2: MDHEN and SYDVKM. The CDR3 contains 15 residues. CDR3 residues: CASSLWEDSRYGYTF. CDR3 in DNA: TGTGCCAGCAGTTTATGGGAGGACAGTCGATATGGCTACACCTTC.

In its sample, this clone was seen once. V usage is TRBV19 and J usage is TRBJ1-6, with D unresolved. Germline V gene data show CDR1 as LNHDA and CDR2 as SQIVND (reference sequence). Between the trimmed V and J ends, which lost 3 bases and 3 bases, there was a span of 9 bases. The CDR3 is 15 amino acids. The CDR3 coding sequence is TGTGCCAGTAGTATGGCCGGGGACTATAATTCACCCCTCCACTTT. It translates to CASSMAGDYNSPLHF.